These 24 T cell receptor beta chains originate from one sample sequenced in a study of cytomegalovirus exposure and HLA in healthy donors. The primer mix had 60 Vbeta and 13 Jbeta primers. Profiled with immunoSEQ multiplex PCR; TCRdb holds only in-frame clones, not every one. The data hold 130,000 or so clones, with 80% to 85% observed a single time. The sample taken for sequencing was PBMCs. The receptors come from a man between 25 and 39 years old in good health and CMV-seronegative.

CDR3 coding DNA: TGTGCCAGTAGTCCGGGACAGGGGATAAATCAGCCCCAGCATTTT. Translating gives CASSPGQGINQPQHF. This rearrangement joins TRBV19 to TRBJ1-5; TRBD1 matches 10 bases. With 5 bases clipped from V and 4 bases from J, the junction kept 5 bases outside the gene matches. Germline V CDR1 and CDR2: LNHDA, SQIVND (reference sequence). This CDR3 region has 15 residues. Together with reference TRBV19 and TRBJ1-5, the CDR3 gives the full variable domain: DGGITQSPKYLFRKEGQNVTLSCEQNLNHDAMYWYRQDPGQGLRLIYYSQIVNDFQKGDIAEGYSVSREKKESFPLTVTSAQKNPTAFYLCASSPGQGINQPQHFGDGTRLSIL.

The gene calls are TRBV7-6 and TRBJ2-1; the D gene is possibly TRBD1 (5 bases). Trimming removed 6 bases from V and 8 bases from J, with 17 bases in between. The germline V gene encodes CDR1 SGHVS and CDR2 FNYEAQ. The CDR3 loop spans 14 amino acids. The CDR3 spells CASSQYDSSDEQFF. CDR3 coding DNA: TGTGCCAGCAGTCAATACGACAGCTCGGATGAGCAGTTCTTC.

The rearrangement uses TRBV9 and TRBJ2-7, with a tentative D call TRBD1 (6 bases). Per the germline V gene, CDR1 is SGDLS and CDR2 is YYNGEE. This CDR3 is built from 14 residues. V lost 5 bases and J 3 bases, leaving 15 bases between the germline ends. CDR3 in DNA: TGTGCCAGCAGTGTCCGGGACAAGTACTACGAGCAGTACTTC. It translates to CASSVRDKYYEQYF.

The J gene is TRBJ1-3, the V gene TRBV7-8; D is possibly TRBD1 (6 bases). In germline, CDR1 is SGHVS, CDR2 FQNEAQ. This CDR3 contains 14 residues. The V gene lost 3 bases and the J gene lost 4 bases, with 10 bases spanning the gap. CDR3 sequence reads: CASSFAGAGNTIYF. The CDR3, as DNA: TGTGCCAGCAGCTTCGCGGGGGCCGGAAACACCATATATTTT.

This clone was seen once. This sequence joins TRBV7-6 and TRBJ2-7, with 11 positions matching TRBD2. The CDR3 spans 15 residues. The V segment lost 5 bases and the J segment 5 bases; nucleotides outside the gene matches: 8. In germline, CDR1 is SGHVS, CDR2 FNYEAQ. The CDR3: CASSPSIAGGNEQYF. Here the CDR3 DNA reads TGTGCCAGCAGCCCGAGTATAGCGGGGGGGAACGAGCAGTACTTC.

This clone was recorded once. This rearrangement joins TRBV6-5 to TRBJ1-1, with D maybe TRBD1 (6 bases). The CDR3 contains 14 residues. V shed 2 bases and J shed 5 bases, with 12 bases lying between them. Germline CDR1 and CDR2: MNHEY and SVGAGI. The CDR3 is CASSYDRPGTEAFF. CDR3 bases: TGTGCCAGCAGTTACGACAGGCCAGGGACTGAAGCTTTCTTT.

CDR3 bases: TGTGCCAGCAGCTTAGGGTCGTGGGGGGTCTTCGAGCCCACAGATACGCAGTATTTT. It yields the protein CASSLGSWGVFEPTDTQYF. This sequence joins TRBV7-9 and TRBJ2-3, with D maybe TRBD2 (6 bases). The CDR3 loop spans 19 amino acids. V was clipped by 1 base and J by 2 bases, with 22 bases between them. CDR1 is SEHNR, CDR2 FQNEAQ, per germline (reference sequence).

The rearrangement links TRBV15 to TRBJ2-5, with D perhaps TRBD1 (8 bases). The ends were cut back, 3 bases at V and 5 bases at J, with 16 bases in the middle. Germline V lookup: CDR1 LNHNV, CDR2 YYDKDF (reference sequence). This CDR3 contains 15 residues. CDR3 DNA: TGTGCCACCAGCAGGATAACAGGGGGAGGGGAGACCCAGTACTTC. This encodes CATSRITGGGETQYF.

This chain joins TRBV30 and TRBJ1-3; the D gene is possibly TRBD1 (5 bases). V dropped 1 base and J dropped 0 bases, with 13 bases sitting between them. Looked up from germline, CDR1 is GTSNPN and CDR2 is SVGIG (reference sequence). CDR3 length equals 16 residues. In DNA, the CDR3 is TGTGCCTGGAGTGCATGGGCAGGGTCCTCTGGAAACACCATATATTTT. This encodes CAWSAWAGSSGNTIYF. The whole variable domain, filled in from reference TRBV30 and TRBJ1-3, reads SQTIHQWPATLVQPVGSPLSLECTVEGTSNPNLYWYRQAAGRGLQLLFYSVGIGQISSEVPQNLSASRPQDRQFILSSKKLLLSDSGFYLCAWSAWAGSSGNTIYFGEGSWLTVV.

V is TRBV5-1 and J is TRBJ2-2; D possibly corresponds to TRBD2 (5 bases). V was trimmed by 8 bases and J by 6 bases, leaving 17 bases between them. CDR3 length equals 14 residues. The germline CDR1 and CDR2 sequences are SGHRS and YFSETQ. CDR3 nucleotides: TGCGCCAGTTCGACGTCCGGGGTGGCCGGGGAGCTGTTTTTT. Its protein is CASSTSGVAGELFF.

V is TRBV27 and J is TRBJ1-1, with D unresolved. The CDR3 runs 15 residues. V was pared by 5 bases and J by 3 bases, with 16 bases between. Germline values: CDR1 MNHEY, CDR2 SMNVEV (reference sequence). This CDR3 reads CASSMRAQRYTEAFF. The CDR3 region has the DNA TGTGCCAGCAGTATGCGGGCGCAGAGGTACACTGAAGCTTTCTTT.

The gene calls are TRBV15 and TRBJ2-7; the D is unclear. In germline, CDR1 is LNHNV, CDR2 YYDKDF (reference sequence). This CDR3 region has 12 residues. Between the trimmed V and J ends, which lost 0 bases and 7 bases, there was a span of 7 bases. CDR3 nucleotide sequence: TGTGCCACCAGCAGAGATCGAGCTGAGCAGTACTTC. This translates into CATSRDRAEQYF. The full variable domain, completed using reference TRBV15 and TRBJ2-7, is DAMVIQNPRYQVTQFGKPVTLSCSQTLNHNVMYWYQQKSSQAPKLLFHYYDKDFNNEADTPDNFQSRRPNTSFCFLDIRSPGLGDTAMYLCATSRDRAEQYFGPGTRLTVT.

The chain couples TRBV5-6 to TRBJ2-1; 10 nucleotides match TRBD1. This CDR3 region has 15 residues. Trimming took 4 bases from V and 10 from J; bases not matched to a gene: 11. Germline values: CDR1 SGHDT, CDR2 YYEEEE. CDR3 coding DNA: TGTGCCAGCAGCCTAACCCGGGACAGGGGAACCGAGCAGTTCTTC. Translated, it gives CASSLTRDRGTEQFF.

A single count supports this clone. The chain combines TRBV5-1 with TRBJ2-7, with D maybe TRBD1 (5 bases). This CDR3 comprises 12 residues. The V and J ends lost 0 bases and 5 bases respectively, with 6 bases between them. In germline, CDR1 is SGHRS, CDR2 YFSETQ. CDR3 bases: TGCGCCAGCAGCTTGGAGGGGAACGAGCAGTACTTC. Residues: CASSLEGNEQYF.

This chain uses TRBV21-1 with TRBJ2-7; the table's TRBD1 call for D was not verified on the DNA. TRBV21-1 is listed as a pseudogene. The CDR3 has 17 residues. This chain's CDR3 is CASSKVEAGGFSYEQYF. In DNA, the CDR3 is TGTGCCAGCAGCAAAGTCGAGGCAGGGGGTTTCTCCTACGAGCAGTACTTC.

The chain has TRBV6-6 and TRBJ2-5; D is perhaps TRBD2 (7 bases). The last part of the DNA fits TRBJ2-7 better; the J call may be wrong. The CDR3 runs to 15 residues. CDR1 and CDR2 from the germline V gene are MNHNY and SVGAGI (reference sequence). The CDR3 loop is CASTRGGAFPYEQYF. In DNA, the CDR3 is TGTGCCAGCACCCGAGGGGGGGCCTTTCCCTACGAGCAGTACTTC.

V is TRBV2 and J is TRBJ1-4, with 9 positions matching TRBD1. The V and J ends lost 6 bases and 1 base, in that order; junction bases with no gene match: 6. In germline, CDR1 is SNHLY, CDR2 FYNNEI. CDR3 length: 16 amino acids. The CDR3 sequence: CASSRQGGGTNEKLFF. DNA for the CDR3: TGTGCCAGCAGCCGACAGGGGGGAGGAACTAATGAAAAACTGTTTTTT.

The V and J genes are TRBV28 and TRBJ1-5, with D unclear. The germline V gene has CDR1 MDHEN and CDR2 SYDVKM. CDR3 length: 14 amino acids. V lost 9 bases and J 4 bases, leaving 16 bases between the germline ends. In nucleotides, the CDR3 is TGTGCCAGTAACCTCGGCGGGAGGAATCAGCCCCAGCATTTT. This translates into CASNLGGRNQPQHF. Using reference TRBV28 and TRBJ1-5 for the parts outside the CDR3, the full variable domain is DVKVTQSSRYLVKRTGEKVFLECVQDMDHENMFWYRQDPGLGLRLIYFSYDVKMKEKGDIPEGYSVSREKKERFSLILESASTNQTSMYLCASNLGGRNQPQHFGDGTRLSIL.

V and J are TRBV7-9 and TRBJ1-2; 7 nucleotides line up with TRBD1. CDR1 is SEHNR, CDR2 FQNEAQ, per germline (reference sequence). The CDR3 spans 14 residues. Trimming removed 6 bases from V and 8 bases from J; junction bases left unmatched: 12. The CDR3 coding sequence is TGTGCCAGCAGTCATATGCGACAGGGTTCGGGCTACACCTTC. This sequence encodes CASSHMRQGSGYTF.

Written as DNA, the CDR3 is TGTGCCAGTAGTACCTCAGGGAACTATGGCTACACCTTC. Amino acids: CASSTSGNYGYTF. The chain combines TRBV19 with TRBJ1-2; D is possibly TRBD1 (5 bases). The V and J ends lost 4 bases and 2 bases respectively, with 8 bases between them. Germline values: CDR1 LNHDA, CDR2 SQIVND (reference sequence). The CDR3 contains 13 residues.

This chain uses TRBV4-2 with TRBJ1-4; 9 bases are shared with TRBD1. V lost 2 bases to trimming and J lost 0 bases; unmatched junction nucleotides: 4. CDR1 is LGHNA, CDR2 YNFKEQ, per germline. The CDR3 sequence is 17 residues long. CDR3 in DNA: TGTGCCAGCAGCCAAAGCCGGGACAGGGCAACTAATGAAAAACTGTTTTTT. Translated, it gives CASSQSRDRATNEKLFF.

Comments on this clone: The junction differs from germline at one of its ends, possibly a read error. Other DNA sequences within the sample encode an identical CDR3. The V and J genes are TRBV20-1 and TRBJ1-1; D remains ambiguous. Germline CDR1 and CDR2: DFQATT and SNEGSKA (reference sequence). The CDR3 length is 11 residues. The CDR3 bases are TGCAGCGCTAGAGAGGGAGTGAGGGCTTTCTTT. Translation: CSAREGVRAFF.

The gene calls are TRBV29-1 and TRBJ2-5, with TRBD2 matching over 13 bases. From germline, CDR1 is SQVTM and CDR2 ANQGSEA. CDR3 length equals 14 residues. V gave up 7 bases and J gave up 1 base; unmatched junction bases: 3. In DNA, the CDR3 is TGCAGCGGGACTAGCGGGGGATCCCAAGAGACCCAGTACTTC. This codes for CSGTSGGSQETQYF.

V and J are TRBV5-1 and TRBJ1-2; 7 bases align to TRBD1. The CDR3 totals 15 residues. Germline lookup yields CDR1 SGHRS and CDR2 YFSETQ. With 1 base clipped from V and 1 base from J, the junction kept 4 bases outside the gene matches. CDR3 DNA: TGCGCCAGCAGCTTGATGGGACAGATTAACTATGGCTACACCTTC. Its protein is CASSLMGQINYGYTF.